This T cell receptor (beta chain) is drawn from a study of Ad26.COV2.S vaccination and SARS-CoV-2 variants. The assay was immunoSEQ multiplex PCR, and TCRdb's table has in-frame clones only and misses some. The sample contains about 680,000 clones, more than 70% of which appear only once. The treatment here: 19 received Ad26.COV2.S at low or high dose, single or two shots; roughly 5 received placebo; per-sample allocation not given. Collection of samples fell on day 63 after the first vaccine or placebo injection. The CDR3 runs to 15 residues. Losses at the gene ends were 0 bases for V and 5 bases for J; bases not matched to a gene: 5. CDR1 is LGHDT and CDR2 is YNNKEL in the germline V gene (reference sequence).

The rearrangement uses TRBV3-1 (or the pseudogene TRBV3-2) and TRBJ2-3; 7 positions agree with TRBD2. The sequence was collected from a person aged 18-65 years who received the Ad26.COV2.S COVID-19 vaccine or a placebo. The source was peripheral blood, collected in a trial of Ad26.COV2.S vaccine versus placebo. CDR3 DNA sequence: TGTGCCAGCAGCCAAGAGAGCGGGAAGAGAGATACGCAGTATTTT. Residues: CASSQESGKRDTQYF.